This is a list of T cell receptor beta chains from one sample in a study of human T cells and chemical hapten exposure. TCRdb fed the RACE reads into MiXCR, producing one record per CDR3 protein. Among 95,000 or so distinct CDR3 sequences, about an eighth were seen once, and the ten largest hold approximately 3.3%. Here the sequenced sample was whole blood, taken in connection with sensitization to the hapten diphenylcyclopropenone (DPC). These receptors all stem from a woman in her forties with alopecia areata. Some clones in this sample may be carry-over from other donors' samples. CDR3s include the opening cysteine and the closing phenylalanine or tryptophan. D genes are given only for firm matches. Where a row states a size, it is once, few, many or the class of an expanded clone; other rows omit it.

cdr3_nt cdr3_aa cdr3_length clone_size d_call j_call v_call
TGTGCCAGCAGCCTCCAAGTCTCCAGCCAGCAGTTCTTC CASSLQVSSQQFF 13 many - TRBJ2-1 TRBV3-1
TGTGCCAGTACCTATCAGGGGGTCCATGAGCAGTTCTTC CASTYQGVHEQFF 13 few TRBD1 TRBJ2-1 TRBV19
TGCAGTGCTAGACCACTAGCGGGAGTATACAATGAGCAGTTCTTC CSARPLAGVYNEQFF 15 few TRBD2 TRBJ2-1 TRBV20-1
TGTGCCAGCAATAGGGACTCAACAGATACGCAGTATTTT CASNRDSTDTQYF 13 - - TRBJ2-3 TRBV2
TGTGCCAGCAGGCCTTCTCCTGCGGAGGGGATCAATGAGCAGTTCTTC CASRPSPAEGINEQFF 16 once - TRBJ2-1 TRBV7-3
TGTGCCAGCAGTGAAACTAGCGGGAGATCCGATGAGCAGTTCTTC CASSETSGRSDEQFF 15 few TRBD2 TRBJ2-1 TRBV28
TGCGCCAGCAGCCAAGCCCCCAACACTGAAGCTTTCTTT CASSQAPNTEAFF 13 many - TRBJ1-1 TRBV4-3
TGTGCCAGCAGCTCCCGGCGGGAGGTGGGGGAGACCCAGTACTTC CASSSRREVGETQYF 15 - TRBD2 TRBJ2-5 TRBV5-4
TGTGCCTGGACCGTGGGCAGTGGGGGCTACACCTTC CAWTVGSGGYTF 12 many - TRBJ1-2 TRBV30
TGTGCCAGCAGTTCGCGGGGGATGCCGTCCAGGTTTCTAAGGTTTCCTAATTCACCCCTCCACTTT CASSSRGMPSRFLRFPNSPLHF 22 - - TRBJ1-6 TRBV5-6
TGTGCCAGCAGACAAGGGGAGACCCAGTACTTC CASRQGETQYF 11 few - TRBJ2-5 TRBV6-5
TGTGCCAGCAGCCGGACTAGCGGGGCGTACAATGAGCAGTTCTTC CASSRTSGAYNEQFF 15 few TRBD2 TRBJ2-1 TRBV7-2
TGTGCCAGCAGCCACTACCGGCTAGGGGGGAGAACCGGGGAGCTGTTTTTT CASSHYRLGGRTGELFF 17 once - TRBJ2-2 TRBV6-5
TGCAGTGCTCCCAAAGACAGAGACACTGAAGCTTTCTTT CSAPKDRDTEAFF 13 many - TRBJ1-1 TRBV20-1